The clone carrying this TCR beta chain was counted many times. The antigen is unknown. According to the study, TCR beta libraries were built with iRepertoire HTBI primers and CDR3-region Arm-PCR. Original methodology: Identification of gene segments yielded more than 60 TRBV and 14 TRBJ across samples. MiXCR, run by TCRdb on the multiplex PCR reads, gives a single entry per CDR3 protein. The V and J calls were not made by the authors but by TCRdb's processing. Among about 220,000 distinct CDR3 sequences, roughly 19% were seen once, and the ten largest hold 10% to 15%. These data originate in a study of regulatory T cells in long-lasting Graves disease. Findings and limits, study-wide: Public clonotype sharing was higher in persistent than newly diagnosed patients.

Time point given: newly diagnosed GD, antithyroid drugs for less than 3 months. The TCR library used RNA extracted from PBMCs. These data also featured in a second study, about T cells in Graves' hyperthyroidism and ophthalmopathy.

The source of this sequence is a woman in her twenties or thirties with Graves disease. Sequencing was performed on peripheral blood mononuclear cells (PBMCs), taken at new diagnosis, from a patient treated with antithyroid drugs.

The CDR3, as DNA: TGTGCCAGCAGTCGCGAAGGCCAACAGGGAAACACCATATATTTT. It yields the protein CASSREGQQGNTIYF. The chain links TRBV6-1 to TRBJ1-3; D is undetermined. Germline CDR1 is MNHNS and CDR2 is SASEGT. With 5 bases removed from V and 4 bases from J, the gap between germline ends came to 15 bases. CDR3 length equals 15 residues.